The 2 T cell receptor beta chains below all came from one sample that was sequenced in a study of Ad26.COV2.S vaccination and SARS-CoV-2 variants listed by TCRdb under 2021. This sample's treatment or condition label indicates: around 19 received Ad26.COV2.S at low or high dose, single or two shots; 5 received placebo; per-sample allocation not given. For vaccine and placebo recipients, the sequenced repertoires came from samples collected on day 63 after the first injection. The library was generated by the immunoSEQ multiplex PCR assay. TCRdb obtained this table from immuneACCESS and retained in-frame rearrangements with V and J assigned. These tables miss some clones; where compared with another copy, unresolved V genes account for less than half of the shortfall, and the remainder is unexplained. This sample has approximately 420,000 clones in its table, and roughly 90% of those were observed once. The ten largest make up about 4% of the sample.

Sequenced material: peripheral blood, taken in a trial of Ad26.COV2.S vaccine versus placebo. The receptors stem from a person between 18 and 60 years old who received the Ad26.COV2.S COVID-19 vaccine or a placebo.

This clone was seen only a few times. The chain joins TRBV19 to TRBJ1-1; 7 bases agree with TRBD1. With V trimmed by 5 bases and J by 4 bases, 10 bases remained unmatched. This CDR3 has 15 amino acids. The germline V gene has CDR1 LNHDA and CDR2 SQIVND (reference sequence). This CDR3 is CASSPLDREITEAFF. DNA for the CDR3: TGTGCCAGTAGTCCCTTAGACAGGGAGATCACTGAAGCTTTCTTT.

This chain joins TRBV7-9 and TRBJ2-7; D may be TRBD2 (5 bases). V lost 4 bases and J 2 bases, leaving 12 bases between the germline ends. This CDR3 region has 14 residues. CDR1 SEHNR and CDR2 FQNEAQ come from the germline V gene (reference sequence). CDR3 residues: CASSSGLETYEQYF. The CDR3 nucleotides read TGTGCCAGCAGCTCCGGACTCGAGACCTACGAGCAGTACTTC.